The entry below describes one T cell receptor (beta chain). These data are taken from a study of blood T cell repertoires in COVID-19. Per the authors' pipeline: Amplified reference gene primers provided the basis for estimating nucleated cell counts. This table comes from immunoSEQ multiplex PCR, and its TCRdb copy is limited to in-frame clones, with some not included. V and J calls and clone size are as listed in that table; D and trimming were resolved from the DNA. Of 200,000 to 300,000 clones listed, 86% are singletons. Germline CDR1 reads MRHNA; CDR2 reads SNTAGT. V trimming: 2 bases; J trimming: 8 bases; junction bases outside the gene matches: 12. The CDR3 has 16 amino acids.

This receptor was taken from a woman in her 30s who had recovered from COVID-19. The rearrangement uses TRBV6-4 and TRBJ1-5; 7 bases line up with TRBD1. The specimen sequenced was peripheral blood. For the CDR3, the DNA is TGTGCCAGCAGTGACCCCCAACGAACAGGGGCCAAGCCCCAGCATTTT. Amino acids: CASSDPQRTGAKPQHF.